Listed here is a single T cell receptor beta chain. Its cognate antigen is unknown. PCR employed 60 Vbeta and 13 Jbeta primers. The protocol was immunoSEQ multiplex PCR, while the TCRdb copy is restricted to in-frame clones and leaves out a portion. Of 150,000 to 200,000 clones detected, roughly 80% appear once; the ten largest clones hold around 6%. The data were obtained in a study of cytomegalovirus exposure and HLA in healthy donors. Study-level findings and limits: Researchers reportedly found TCR beta sequences accurately predicted most subjects' HLA-A and HLA-B alleles. Immune exposure information comprised only CMV serostatus.

Trimming took 8 bases from V and 5 from J; bases not matched to a gene: 8. This CDR3 is built from 14 residues. Germline V gives CDR1 LGHNA, CDR2 YSLEER. The sequenced sample consisted of PBMCs. The V gene is TRBV4-3, the J gene TRBJ2-1, with 8 nucleotides matching TRBD1. This TCR derives from a woman aged 30 to 39 in good health and CMV-seropositive. CDR3 loop: CASGRLDRDNEQFF. The CDR3 DNA is TGCGCCAGCGGCCGTTTGGACAGGGACAATGAGCAGTTCTTC.